This T cell receptor (beta chain) comes out of a study of T cell repertoires in cytomegalovirus infection. TCRdb called the reads again in MiXCR, with one record for every CDR3 protein. The table includes a few hundred thousand distinct CDR3 sequences, just under 30% detected once. Only a few counts were recorded for this clonotype. Its specificity is not known. This CDR3 has 16 amino acids. Between the trimmed V and J ends, which lost 0 bases and 2 bases, there was a span of 14 bases. The germline V gene has CDR1 MNHEY and CDR2 SVGEGT. The chain combines TRBV6-2 or TRBV6-3 with TRBJ2-7, with D tentatively TRBD2 (6 bases). The origin of this receptor is a human donor in good health (CMV status not recorded). Some clones in this sample may be carry-over from other donors' samples. The sequences come from cultured PBMCs, collected from culture after CMV antigen stimulation. CDR3: CASSYSSRGTPYEQYF. In nucleotides, the CDR3 is TGTGCCAGCAGTTACTCCTCCCGCGGGACCCCCTACGAGCAGTACTTC.